The clone carrying this T cell receptor (beta chain) was detected many times. Its antigen is currently unknown. The data stem from a study of T cells after yellow fever vaccination. TCRdb independently ran MiXCR on the 5' RACE reads; one entry per CDR3 protein. The sample comprises some 160,000 distinct CDR3 sequences, about a tenth of which are singletons, and around 33% rests with the top ten. Study-level findings and limits: Post-booster repertoires again held most primary-vaccination clones (roughly 95% CD4, roughly 88% CD8).

The length of the CDR3 is 15 residues. Germline CDR1 reads SGHVS; CDR2 reads FNYEAQ. V lost 5 bases and J lost 5; bases outside the gene matches: 5. The chain combines TRBV7-6 with TRBJ2-5; TRBD2 aligns across 13 bases. The receptor was derived from a man younger than 30 who received the YFV17D yellow fever vaccine. This specimen consisted of CD8+ T cells sorted from PBMCs, obtained 45 days after the yellow fever booster vaccination. The CDR3 loop is CASSRLAGGGETQYF. CDR3 coding DNA: TGTGCCAGCAGCCGACTAGCGGGGGGAGGTGAGACCCAGTACTTC.